This T cell receptor (beta chain) was obtained from a study of T-cell memory formation after mild COVID-19. Study-wide results and caveats: There was a balanced CD4/CD8 profile in clones contracting day 15 to 85, and later expanders leaned CD4+. Proof of SARS-CoV-2 specificity was absent for the second-wave clones that crested on day 37. Some clones that responded were present in memory (sampled pre-infection), which suggests cross-reactive memory joined. Contracting clones localized mainly to CM and EM when CD4+ and mainly to EMRA when CD8+.

Notes on this clonotype: Its specificity is not known.

Germline lookup yields CDR1 SGDLS and CDR2 YYNGEE. The CDR3 is 14 amino acids. V lost 4 bases to trimming and J lost 3 bases, with 11 bases between them. MiXCR, applied by TCRdb to the 5' RACE reads, yields one record per CDR3 protein. The sample records around 340,000 distinct CDR3 sequences, roughly 13% being singletons. The sequenced sample was PBMCs or a T cell subset sorted from them (not recorded which). V and J are TRBV9 and TRBJ1-3; no definite D call. This TCR came from a man between 18 and 29 years old who had mild COVID-19 (a few samples of this study predate the infection). Cell type and time point are not known. CDR3 loop: CASSFAVGGNTIYF. The DNA for the CDR3 is TGTGCCAGCAGCTTCGCGGTGGGTGGAAACACCATATATTTT.